This TCR beta chain derives from a study of blood T cell repertoires in COVID-19. Study summary: Material from acute and convalescent COVID-19 was sourced from the United States, Italy and Spain. PBMCs, B-cell-depleted T cells, or T cells were the source of the cDNA or gDNA that made up the material.

Germline CDR1 LNHDA, CDR2 SQIVND (reference sequence). V lost 4 bases and J lost 7, with 11 bases in between. The CDR3 loop spans 14 amino acids. Participant reports of clinical history set cohort assignment. Only in-frame clones appear in the TCRdb table, and some are missing; sequencing was by immunoSEQ multiplex PCR. Here the sample spans a few hundred thousand clones, 87% being singletons. The V gene is TRBV19, the J gene TRBJ1-6, with D tentatively TRBD1 (5 bases). The TCR sequence derives from a woman aged 25 to 39 who had recovered from COVID-19. The source material was PBMCs or T cells enriched from blood (not recorded which). The DNA for the CDR3 is TGTGCCAGTAGTACCCCCAGGGAAAATTCACCCCTCCACTTT. Its protein is CASSTPRENSPLHF. Drawing the rest from reference TRBV19 and TRBJ1-6, the complete variable domain is DGGITQSPKYLFRKEGQNVTLSCEQNLNHDAMYWYRQDPGQGLRLIYYSQIVNDFQKGDIAEGYSVSREKKESFPLTVTSAQKNPTAFYLCASSTPRENSPLHFGNGTRLTVT.